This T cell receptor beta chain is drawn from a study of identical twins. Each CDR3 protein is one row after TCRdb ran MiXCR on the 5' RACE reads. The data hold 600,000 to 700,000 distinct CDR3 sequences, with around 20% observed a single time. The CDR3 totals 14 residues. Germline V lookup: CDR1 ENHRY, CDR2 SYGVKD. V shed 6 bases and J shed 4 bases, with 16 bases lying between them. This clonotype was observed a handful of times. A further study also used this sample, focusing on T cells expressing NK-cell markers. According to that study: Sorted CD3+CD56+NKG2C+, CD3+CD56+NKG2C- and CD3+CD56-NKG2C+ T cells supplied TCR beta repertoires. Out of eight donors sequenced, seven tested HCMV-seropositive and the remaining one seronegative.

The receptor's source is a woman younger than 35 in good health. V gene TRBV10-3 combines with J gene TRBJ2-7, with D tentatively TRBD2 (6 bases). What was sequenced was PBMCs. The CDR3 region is CAISGDHRGYEQYF. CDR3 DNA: TGTGCCATCAGCGGGGACCACCGGGGGTACGAGCAGTACTTC.